The clone carrying this T cell receptor beta chain was counted a few times. The antigen is unknown. The record originates from a study of radiation and T cells in renal cell carcinoma. Study-wide results and limits: In blood, top tumor clones expanded by 2 weeks, shrinking by 4.

The repertoire was sequenced with immunoSEQ multiplex PCR; TCRdb's copy has only in-frame clones and lacks some. The table has 60,000 or so clones, 60% to 85% seen once. As to time point: blood 4 weeks post-SBRT, at nephrectomy. Treatment described: 15 Gy SBRT to primary tumor, nephrectomy 4 weeks later. Nephrectomy followed 15 Gy stereotactic body radiation by 4 weeks. Radiation-treated patients gave blood at baseline, week 2 and week 4. The tumor was a clear cell renal cell carcinoma. The CDR3 length is 17 residues. Germline V gene data show CDR1 as SGHAT and CDR2 as FQNNGV. Trimming removed 0 bases at V and 8 bases at J, with 19 bases between.

This receptor was obtained from a man in his fifties or sixties with renal cell carcinoma. The V and J genes are TRBV11-2 and TRBJ1-4, with D possibly being TRBD1 (5 bases). Sequencing was performed on blood, taken from a patient whose treatment included radiotherapy and nephrectomy. In nucleotides, the CDR3 is TGTGCCAGCAGCTTAGATGGGAGCCCCCGGGACCCGGAAAAACTGTTTTTT. Translating gives CASSLDGSPRDPEKLFF.